This is a list of T cell receptor beta chains from one sample in a study of blood T cell repertoires in COVID-19. TCRdb's copy holds only in-frame clones and misses some; the assay was immunoSEQ multiplex PCR. The sample has about 49,000 clones, roughly four fifths seen once. Material: peripheral blood. The origin of the receptors is a woman in her sixties with acute or convalescent COVID-19. The CDR3 runs from the conserved cysteine through the conserved F or W. A D gene is named only where the DNA matches it firmly. Clone size is not always given. Where it is, it says once, few, many or a class for expanded clones.

abundance	d_gene	v_gene	j_gene	CDR3aa	CDR3nt
.	.	TRBV6-5	TRBJ1-5	CASSPQGRQKWPQHF	TGTGCCAGCAGTCCTCAGGGGCGCCAAAAGTGGCCCCAGCATTTT
.	TRBD1	TRBV18	TRBJ2-2	CASSPNQGANGELFF	TGTGCCAGCTCACCGAATCAGGGGGCGAACGGGGAGCTGTTTTTT
.	TRBD1	TRBV18	TRBJ2-3	CASSRQGARDTQYF	TGTGCCAGCTCACGACAGGGGGCGAGGGATACGCAGTATTTT
.	TRBD1	TRBV6-1	TRBJ1-5	CASSKDRQGSNQPQHF	TGTGCCAGCAGTAAAGACCGACAGGGTAGTAATCAGCCCCAGCATTTT
once	TRBD2	TRBV5-1	TRBJ2-7	CASSLKTSGRSEQYF	TGCGCCAGCAGCTTGAAAACTAGCGGGAGGAGCGAGCAGTACTTC
.	.	TRBV18	TRBJ2-1	CASSPPVQGSSYNEQFF	TGTGCCAGCTCACCACCCGTGCAGGGCAGCTCCTACAATGAGCAGTTCTTC
.	TRBD2	TRBV2	TRBJ2-1	CASRTSGGEQFF	TGTGCCAGCAGGACTAGCGGAGGTGAGCAGTTCTTC
.	.	TRBV6-1	TRBJ2-5	CASSELEPRTQYF	TGTGCCAGCAGTGAACTTGAGCCTAGGACCCAGTACTTC
.	.	TRBV6-4	TRBJ2-3	CASSPTTYTDTQYF	TGTGCCAGCAGCCCTACGACTTACACAGATACGCAGTATTTT
.	.	TRBV19	TRBJ1-5	CASSISSSNQPQHF	TGTGCCAGTAGTATTTCCAGTTCCAATCAGCCCCAGCATTTT
.	.	TRBV7-3	TRBJ1-1	CASSLGGMNTEAFF	TGTGCCAGCAGCTTAGGAGGGATGAACACTGAAGCTTTCTTT
.	.	TRBV13	TRBJ1-4	CASKIWAQNEKLFF	TGTGCCAGCAAAATCTGGGCACAGAATGAAAAACTGTTTTTT
.	.	TRBV28	TRBJ1-4	CASSLWGRGDNEKLFF	TGTGCCAGCAGTTTGTGGGGGCGAGGGGATAATGAAAAACTGTTTTTT
.	.	TRBV28	TRBJ1-3	CASSQTFSGNTIYF	TGTGCCAGCAGCCAGACTTTCTCTGGAAACACCATATATTTT
.	.	TRBV28	TRBJ1-1	CASSLLRTANTEAFF	TGTGCCAGCAGTTTGCTGAGGACAGCAAACACTGAAGCTTTCTTT
.	TRBD1	TRBV4-1	TRBJ2-3	CASSQGQGKDTQYF	TGCGCCAGCAGCCAAGGACAGGGGAAAGATACGCAGTATTTT
.	.	TRBV6-2/TRBV6-3	TRBJ2-5	CASSYTIGTQYF	TGTGCCAGCAGTTATACCATCGGGACCCAGTACTTC
.	.	TRBV6-5	TRBJ1-1	CASSYPWTVRNTEAFF	TGTGCCAGCAGTTACCCTTGGACAGTGCGGAACACTGAAGCTTTCTTT
.	.	TRBV4-1	TRBJ1-1	CASSQPQGGNTEAFF	TGCGCCAGCAGCCAGCCACAGGGTGGAAACACTGAAGCTTTCTTT
.	TRBD1	TRBV7-9	TRBJ1-1	CASSFPTGQGGLNTEAFF	TGTGCCAGCAGCTTTCCGACCGGACAGGGAGGGCTGAACACTGAAGCTTTCTTT
.	.	TRBV15	TRBJ1-5	CATSSGHTNQPQHF	TGTGCCACCAGCTCGGGACATACCAATCAGCCCCAGCATTTT
.	TRBD1	TRBV28	TRBJ2-3	CASTFPSGTGSFDTQYF	TGTGCCAGCACCTTTCCTTCCGGGACAGGGAGTTTTGATACGCAGTATTTT
once	TRBD2	TRBV6-4	TRBJ2-3	CASSAREADTQYF	TGTGCCAGCAGTGCTCGGGAGGCAGATACGCAGTATTTT
.	.	TRBV3-1/TRBV3-2	TRBJ1-6	CASSQGTPRDSPLHF	TGTGCCAGCAGCCAAGGGACACCACGGGATTCACCCCTCCACTTT
.	TRBD1	TRBV5-1	TRBJ1-4	CASSADRGSTNEKLFF	TGCGCCAGCAGCGCGGACAGGGGTTCAACTAATGAAAAACTGTTTTTT
.	.	TRBV5-5	TRBJ1-6	CASSLGQRNNSPLHF	TGTGCCAGCAGCTTGGGGCAGCGAAATAATTCACCCCTCCACTTT
.	.	TRBV19	TRBJ1-6	CASSTGNTYNSPLHF	TGTGCCAGTAGTACCGGGAACACCTATAATTCACCCCTCCACTTT
.	.	TRBV30	TRBJ2-1	CAWSSAGSNEQFF	TGTGCCTGGAGTAGCGCCGGCAGCAATGAGCAGTTCTTC